This T cell receptor beta chain was found in a study of regulatory T cells in long-lasting Graves disease. Study-wide findings and caveats: Newly diagnosed Graves' patients had higher TCR diversity than persistent ones.

This clonotype was found many times. What it recognizes is unknown. Building of the TCR beta libraries involved iRepertoire HTBI primers and Arm-PCR of CDR3 regions. TCRdb itself ran the multiplex PCR reads through MiXCR, one entry per CDR3 protein. The sample carries 440,000 or so distinct CDR3 sequences, just under 15% recorded once. Germline CDR1 and CDR2: SGHTA and FQGNSA. V was trimmed by 0 bases and J by 5 bases, leaving 9 bases between them. CDR3 length: 14 residues. Time point described: newly diagnosed GD, antithyroid drugs for less than 3 months. Scientists built the TCR library using RNA that was extracted from PBMCs. Each patient gave around 8.1 milliliters of EDTA-anticoagulated peripheral blood. These data were also reused for a study on T cells in Graves' hyperthyroidism and ophthalmopathy. From that second work: RT-PCR in the first round (using the HTBI primer set) targeted the TCR CDR3. Clonotypes that were expanded in thyroid above 0.001 mostly appeared in blood too.

The clonotype comes from a woman aged 25 to 39 with Graves disease. The genes are TRBV7-2 and TRBJ2-3, with D hard to call. Sequences were derived from peripheral blood mononuclear cells (PBMCs), sampled at new diagnosis, from a patient treated with antithyroid drugs. CDR3 nucleotides: TGTGCCAGCAGCTTAGCCACCCCCCGAGATACGCAGTATTTT. Its protein product is CASSLATPRDTQYF.